This T cell receptor beta chain was profiled in a study of blood T cell repertoires in COVID-19. Study details: Donors in the United States, Italy and Spain gave samples during acute or convalescent COVID-19.

In the authors' methods: By means of reference gene primer amplification, nucleated cell counts were estimated. TCRdb keeps only in-frame clones here, not all; method: immunoSEQ multiplex PCR. That table gives V, J and clone size, and the DNA gave D and trimming. The profile shows fewer than 350,000 clones, more than 70% of them singletons. In germline, CDR1 is MNHEY, CDR2 SVGAGI. There are 14 residues in the CDR3. The V end was cut by 7 bases, the J end by 5 bases, with 17 bases between. The sequencing sample was made of peripheral blood. The sequence came from a woman between 50 and 59 years old who had recovered from COVID-19. The V and J genes are TRBV6-5 and TRBJ1-1; D is possibly TRBD1 (5 bases). CDR3 sequence reads: CASTNRQSRTEAFF. The DNA of the CDR3 is TGTGCCAGCACTAATAGACAGTCGCGGACTGAAGCTTTCTTT.